A single sample gave rise to the 4 T cell receptor beta chains below, sequenced in a study of blood T cell repertoires in COVID-19. The data were produced by immunoSEQ multiplex PCR, yet TCRdb's version contains in-frame clones alone and is incomplete. The table has 110,000 to 150,000 clones, approximately 80% seen once. Input material: peripheral blood. The origin of the receptors is a human donor in a cohort sampled during active COVID-19.

For this clone: Germline and junction disagree at one end, which may indicate a read error. This chain links TRBV11-2 with TRBJ2-7; a weak D match, TRBD1 (6 bases). This CDR3 is built from 11 residues. CDR1 SGHAT and CDR2 FQNNGV come from the germline V gene. As DNA, the CDR3 is TGTGCCAGCAGTCAGCCCGGACAGCAAAACTTC. This sequence encodes CASSQPGQQNF.

V is TRBV7-3 and J is TRBJ2-1; 9 bases are shared with TRBD2. V was clipped by 1 base and J by 7 bases; unmatched bases: 5. This CDR3 has 15 amino acids. Germline lookup yields CDR1 SGHTA and CDR2 FQGTGA. CDR3 DNA sequence: TGTGCCAGCAGCTTAATCCTAGCGGGACCTAATGAGCAGTTCTTC. It codes for CASSLILAGPNEQFF.

The chain links TRBV5-6 to TRBJ1-6; D is unresolved. Germline-derived CDR1 and CDR2 are SGHDT and YYEEEE. The germline V and J ends were trimmed by 2 bases and 3 bases, with 9 bases remaining between them. The CDR3 contains 15 residues. CDR3 sequence (DNA): TGTGCCAGCAGCTTCCGCCAGAACTATAATTCACCCCTCCACTTT. Its protein product is CASSFRQNYNSPLHF. The full variable domain, its missing parts supplied by reference TRBV5-6 and TRBJ1-6, is DAGVTQSPTHLIKTRGQQVTLRCSPKSGHDTVSWYQQALGQGPQFIFQYYEEEERQRGNFPDRFSGHQFPNYSSELNVNALLLGDSALYLCASSFRQNYNSPLHFGNGTRLTVT.

This clone was counted a single time. The rearrangement uses TRBV28 and TRBJ2-1; 13 positions match TRBD2. CDR3 length: 19 amino acids. Germline V gives CDR1 MDHEN, CDR2 SYDVKM. The V and J ends lost 3 bases and 5 bases, in that order; junction bases with no gene match: 13. CDR3: CASSFFPGIGLAGDNEQFF. DNA of the CDR3: TGTGCCAGCAGTTTCTTTCCGGGGATTGGACTAGCGGGAGACAATGAGCAGTTCTTC.